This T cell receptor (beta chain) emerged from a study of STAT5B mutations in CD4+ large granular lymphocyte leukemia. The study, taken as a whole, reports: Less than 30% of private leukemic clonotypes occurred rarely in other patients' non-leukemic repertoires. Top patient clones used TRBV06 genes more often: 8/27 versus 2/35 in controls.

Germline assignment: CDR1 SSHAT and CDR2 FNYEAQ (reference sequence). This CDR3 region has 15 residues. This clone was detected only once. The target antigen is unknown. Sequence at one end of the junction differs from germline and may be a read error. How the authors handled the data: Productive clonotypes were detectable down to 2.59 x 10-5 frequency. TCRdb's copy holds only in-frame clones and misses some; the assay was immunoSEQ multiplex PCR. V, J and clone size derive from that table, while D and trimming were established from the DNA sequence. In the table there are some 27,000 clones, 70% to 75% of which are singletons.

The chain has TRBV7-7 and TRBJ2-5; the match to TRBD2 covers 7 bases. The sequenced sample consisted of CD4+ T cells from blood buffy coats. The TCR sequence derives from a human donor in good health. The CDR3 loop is CASSLGAGELETQYF. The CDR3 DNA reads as TGTGCTAGCAGCTTAGGTGCGGGGGAGTTAGAGACCCAGTACTTC.